This TCR beta chain was captured in a study of shared clonotypes between healthy human individuals. Study-wide results and caveats: Exclusively blood specimens were collected; tissue repertoires likely differ.

V was trimmed by 1 base and J by 5 bases, leaving 6 bases between them. Germline CDR1 SGHAT, CDR2 FQNNGV. This CDR3 has 12 residues. Note on this clone: Its antigen is still unknown. This sample includes further DNA sequences coding for the same CDR3.

Original handling: ImmunoSEQ output lacked quality scores and full-length reads, limiting matched filtering. Method: immunoSEQ multiplex PCR; TCRdb's copy keeps in-frame clones and lacks some. V, J and clone size were drawn from that table, and D and trimming were deduced from the DNA. The repertoire consists of about 1,900,000 clones, with about 95% occurring once and the leading ten covering more than 0.9%. Naive CD8 cells, CD45RO-negative and positively selected for CCR7, excluded terminally differentiated effector memory CD45RA+ cells. Donors, without exception, were Caucasian adults residing in Nashville, Tennessee.

The chain carries TRBV11-2 and TRBJ2-7; no clear D. The source is a young man in good health. The sample taken for sequencing was naive CD8+ T cells sorted from blood. CDR3 DNA sequence: TGTGCCAGCAGCTTAGTTGCGGACGAGCAGTACTTC. Protein product: CASSLVADEQYF.